The 2 T cell receptor beta chains below all came from one sample that was sequenced in a study of post-analysis software for immune sequencing data. Study-level points and caveats: Four to six TRBV segments were more frequent in patients than controls; TRBV5-6, TRBV5-1 and TRBV20-1 belonged to this group.

cDNA libraries for TCR beta contained unique molecular identifiers. Via MiXCR, TCRdb re-called the PCR reads, giving one row per CDR3 protein. The table has 650,000 to 900,000 distinct CDR3 sequences, just over 45% seen once. These receptors have no identified antigens. Sequenced material: blood. These receptors all stem from a girl between 10 and 17 years old with multiple sclerosis.

The chain combines TRBV7-9 with TRBJ2-1; D might be TRBD2 (5 bases). This CDR3 comprises 13 residues. Germline CDR1 reads SEHNR; CDR2 reads FQNEAQ (reference sequence). Trimming took 4 bases from V and 8 from J, leaving 12 bases between them. For the CDR3, the DNA is TGTGCCAGCAGCTCCCCCCCGAGGGATGAGCAGTTCTTC. Its translation: CASSSPPRDEQFF.

This clonotype came up a few times. J is TRBJ2-1 and V is TRBV9; 10 bases align to TRBD2. V trimming: 4 bases; J trimming: 7 bases; junction bases outside the gene matches: 5. The CDR3 covers 14 residues. The V gene's germline CDR1 is SGDLS and CDR2 YYNGEE. The CDR3 here is CASSPQAGGNEQFF. Written as DNA, the CDR3 is TGTGCCAGCAGCCCCCAAGCGGGAGGGAATGAGCAGTTCTTC.